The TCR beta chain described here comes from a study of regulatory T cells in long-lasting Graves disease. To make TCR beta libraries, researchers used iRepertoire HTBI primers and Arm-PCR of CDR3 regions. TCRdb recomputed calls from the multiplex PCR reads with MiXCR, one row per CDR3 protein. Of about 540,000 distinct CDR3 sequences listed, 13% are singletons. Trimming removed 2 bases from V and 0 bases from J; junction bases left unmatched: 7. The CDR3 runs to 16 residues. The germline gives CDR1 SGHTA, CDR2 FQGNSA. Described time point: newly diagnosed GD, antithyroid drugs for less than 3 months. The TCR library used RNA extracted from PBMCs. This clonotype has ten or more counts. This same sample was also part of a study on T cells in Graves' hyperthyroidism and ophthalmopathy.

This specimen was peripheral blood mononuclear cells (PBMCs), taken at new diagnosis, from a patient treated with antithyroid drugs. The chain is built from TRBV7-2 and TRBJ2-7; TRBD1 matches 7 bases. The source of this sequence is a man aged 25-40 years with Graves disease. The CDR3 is CASSLSAGGNSYEQYF. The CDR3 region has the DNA TGTGCCAGCAGCTTATCGGCAGGGGGAAACTCCTACGAGCAGTACTTC.